This T cell receptor delta chain was found in a study of Vδ1+ human thymocytes. Study-wide results and caveats: Bulk repertoire data may be misinterpreted because of unexpected Vdelta2 sequences. In the thymus, TRG and TRD repertoires looked highly polyclonal with Gaussian CDR3 lengths. TRD repertoires were essentially private, unlike widely shared TRG clonotypes. Thymic delta-chain repertoires held roughly 20% Vdelta2 sequences and few Vdelta3, despite high sort purity.

Vdelta1+ thymocyte sorts reached between roughly 97% and 99.6% purity. In the case of this clone: Its antigen is undetermined.

Extracted RNA was reverse transcribed into cDNA. The CDR3 regions were amplified by multiplex PCR from V-gene primers to a constant-region primer. TCRdb called clones from the multiplex PCR reads again using CATT. The profile shows roughly 50,000 delta-chain clones, around 15% of them singletons. CDR1 and CDR2 from the germline V gene are TSWWSYY and QGS. V shed 5 bases, J shed 0 bases, and the junction held 16 bases outside the gene matches. The CDR3 is made up of 20 amino acids. The chain employs TRDV1 and TRDJ1; TRDD3 agrees at 12 bases. Specimen: Vdelta1+ gamma-delta thymocytes from the thymus. Subset defined: FACS-sorted CD3+ TCRalphabeta- TCRVdelta1+ TCRVdelta2- thymocytes. The sequence was collected from a boy younger than two who had congenital heart surgery. CDR3 protein: CALGSLPPGGYVGYTDKLIF. DNA of the CDR3: TGTGCTCTTGGGTCCCTTCCTCCTGGGGGATACGTTGGGTACACCGATAAACTCATCTTT.